This TCR beta chain was identified during a study of blood T cell repertoires in COVID-19. As for the study in general: Samples representing acute and convalescent COVID-19 were sourced from the United States, Italy and Spain. T cells, B-cell-depleted T cells, or PBMCs provided the cDNA or gDNA that served as material.

V lost 6 bases to trimming and J lost 5 bases; unmatched junction nucleotides: 2. There are 13 residues in the CDR3. Turning to this clone: Within the sample, other DNA sequences also encode this same CDR3.

Original analysis: Estimates of nucleated cell counts were drawn from the amplification of reference gene primers. Generated by immunoSEQ multiplex PCR, the TCRdb table keeps only in-frame clones and is missing some. V, J and clone size were drawn from that table, and D and trimming were deduced from the DNA. The data hold over 90,000 clones, with 70% to 80% observed a single time. The sequenced sample was peripheral blood. The receptor comes from a man between 60 and 75 years old with active or convalescent COVID-19. The J gene is TRBJ1-5, the V gene TRBV12-3 or TRBV12-4; 9 bases are a match to TRBD1. CDR3 sequence: CASRGQGDQPQHF. For the CDR3, the DNA is TGTGCCAGCAGGGGACAGGGCGATCAGCCCCAGCATTTT.